Listed here are 20 T cell receptor beta chains from one sample, sequenced in a study of shared clonotypes between healthy human individuals. Measured with immunoSEQ multiplex PCR; TCRdb has only the in-frame clones, and not every one. The sample consists of over 1.4 million clones, around 97% of them appearing once. Sequencing input: naive CD4+ T cells sorted from blood. The subset: CD45RA+ positively selected. The source of these receptors is a man aged 25-40 years in good health.

This chain joins TRBV5-4 and TRBJ2-1; 9 nucleotides align to TRBD2. The CDR3 is made up of 15 amino acids. V trimming: 4 bases; J trimming: 2 bases; junction bases outside the gene matches: 4. Looked up from germline, CDR1 is SGHNT and CDR2 is YYREEE (reference sequence). The CDR3 region is CASSPRLAAYNEQFF. In DNA form, the CDR3 reads TGTGCCAGCAGCCCGAGACTAGCGGCCTACAATGAGCAGTTCTTC.

The chain uses TRBV25-1 and TRBJ2-1; no reliable D call. This CDR3 contains 16 residues. Trimming cost V 8 bases and J 2 bases, with 19 bases left between them. The V gene's germline CDR1 is MGHDK and CDR2 SYGVNS. The CDR3 coding sequence is TGTGCCAGCTGGCCCCCCGTGCGGAACACCTACAATGAGCAGTTCTTC. Its translation: CASWPPVRNTYNEQFF.

The chain carries TRBV9 and TRBJ1-2, with TRBD1 identical over 7 bases. V was clipped by 3 bases and J by 4 bases; unmatched bases: 6. Germline V lookup: CDR1 SGDLS, CDR2 YYNGEE. The CDR3 is 14 amino acids. The CDR3 protein is CASSETGQTYGYTF. CDR3 in DNA: TGTGCCAGCAGCGAGACAGGGCAAACCTATGGCTACACCTTC.

The genes are TRBV5-1 and TRBJ2-4; D may correspond to TRBD1 or TRBD2 (5 bases each). Germline V gene data show CDR1 as SGHRS and CDR2 as YFSETQ. There are 14 residues in the CDR3. The V end lost 0 bases, the J end lost 8 bases, and 12 bases lay between the germline ends. The chain's CDR3 is CASSLGVLGDIQYF. CDR3 nucleotide sequence: TGCGCCAGCAGCTTGGGAGTCTTGGGGGACATTCAGTACTTC.

This chain links TRBV19 with TRBJ1-2; 8 bases match TRBD1. The CDR3 extends over 18 amino acids. With 6 bases clipped from V and 4 bases from J, the junction kept 19 bases outside the gene matches. Germline V gene lookup returns CDR1 LNHDA and CDR2 SQIVND (reference sequence). This CDR3 reads CASRDRGRGREGLYGYTF. CDR3 DNA: TGTGCCAGTAGAGACAGGGGCAGGGGACGTGAGGGTCTCTATGGCTACACCTTC. Using reference TRBV19 and TRBJ1-2 for the parts outside the CDR3, the full variable domain is DGGITQSPKYLFRKEGQNVTLSCEQNLNHDAMYWYRQDPGQGLRLIYYSQIVNDFQKGDIAEGYSVSREKKESFPLTVTSAQKNPTAFYLCASRDRGRGREGLYGYTFGSGTRLTVV.

V gene TRBV6-5 combines with J gene TRBJ2-7, with D maybe TRBD1 (5 bases). V lost 0 bases, J lost 7 bases, and 13 bases lay in between. The CDR3 has 14 residues. In germline, CDR1 is MNHEY, CDR2 SVGAGI. This CDR3 reads CASSYSNQGGEQYF. The CDR3 DNA reads as TGTGCCAGCAGTTACTCGAACCAGGGCGGTGAGCAGTACTTC.

The chain has TRBV7-9 and TRBJ2-1; no firm D call. The CDR3 spans 14 residues. Looked up from germline, CDR1 is SEHNR and CDR2 is FQNEAQ (reference sequence). The V end lost 6 bases, the J end lost 7 bases, and 16 bases lay between the germline ends. This CDR3 is CASSPDPNVNEQFF. The CDR3 nucleotides read TGTGCCAGCAGTCCAGATCCCAATGTTAATGAGCAGTTCTTC.

The chain has TRBV2 and TRBJ1-2; TRBD1 aligns across 8 bases. The trim removed 9 bases at V and 3 bases at J, leaving 6 bases unmatched. The CDR3 contains 13 residues. Germline assignment: CDR1 SNHLY and CDR2 FYNNEI. CDR3 residues: CARKQGVDYGYTF. For the CDR3, the DNA is TGTGCCAGAAAACAGGGGGTCGACTATGGCTACACCTTC.

The rearrangement uses TRBV19 and TRBJ2-7; D is perhaps TRBD2 (7 bases). Trimming took off 3 bases at V and 3 bases at J, with 15 bases between the two ends. This CDR3 region has 15 residues. The germline gives CDR1 LNHDA, CDR2 SQIVND (reference sequence). The CDR3 is CASSIRQAGVYEQYF. Written as DNA, the CDR3 is TGTGCCAGTAGTATCCGACAGGCGGGAGTCTACGAGCAGTACTTC. Full variable domain (outside the CDR3, taken from reference TRBV19 and TRBJ2-7): DGGITQSPKYLFRKEGQNVTLSCEQNLNHDAMYWYRQDPGQGLRLIYYSQIVNDFQKGDIAEGYSVSREKKESFPLTVTSAQKNPTAFYLCASSIRQAGVYEQYFGPGTRLTVT.

The V gene is TRBV18, the J gene TRBJ1-3; tentatively, D is TRBD1 (5 bases). Germline V gives CDR1 KGHSH, CDR2 LQKENI. The CDR3 sequence is 15 residues long. V was pared by 0 bases and J by 7 bases, with 13 bases between. The CDR3 DNA sequence: TGTGCCAGCTCACCACCGAGGCGGGGGAGCAACACCATATATTTT. Its protein is CASSPPRRGSNTIYF.

Details on this clone: Within the sample, other DNA sequences also encode this same CDR3. V is TRBV7-9 and J is TRBJ2-3, with TRBD1 as a possible D gene (6 bases). V was clipped by 1 base and J by 0 bases, with 8 bases between them. The length of the CDR3 is 15 residues. CDR1 is SEHNR and CDR2 is FQNEAQ in the germline V gene (reference sequence). The CDR3 DNA is TGTGCCAGCAGCTTAGGGGACACTAGCACAGATACGCAGTATTTT. This encodes CASSLGDTSTDTQYF.

The count of this clone is one. This chain connects TRBV14 to TRBJ2-3; 7 bases are a match to TRBD1. Looked up from germline, CDR1 is SGHDN and CDR2 is FVKESK. This CDR3 region has 13 residues. V gave up 3 bases and J gave up 7 bases; unmatched junction bases: 4. CDR3 DNA: TGTGCCAGCAGCCATGACAGGGCAAATACGCAGTATTTT. It codes for CASSHDRANTQYF.

The chain joins TRBV9 to TRBJ2-3; the D is unclear. This CDR3 has 12 amino acids. Germline lookup yields CDR1 SGDLS and CDR2 YYNGEE. Trimming cost V 3 bases and J 8 bases, with 10 bases left between them. The chain's CDR3 is CASSGGLGTQYF. CDR3 sequence (DNA): TGTGCCAGCAGCGGAGGTTTGGGTACGCAGTATTTT.

Regarding this clone: Other DNA sequences within the sample encode an identical CDR3. Here the CDR3 reads CASSSGLAEETQYF. The CDR3 region has the DNA TGTGCCAGCAGCTCGGGACTAGCGGAAGAGACCCAGTACTTC. V gene TRBV5-4 combines with J gene TRBJ2-5, with 11 bases fitting TRBD2. Germline V CDR1 and CDR2: SGHNT, YYREEE (reference sequence). The CDR3 is 14 residues long. J lost 3 bases, V lost 3 bases, and 1 base had no gene match.

The rearrangement links TRBV15 to TRBJ1-5, with D unclear. Germline lookup yields CDR1 LNHNV and CDR2 YYDKDF (reference sequence). V lost 6 bases to trimming and J lost 12 bases, with 18 bases between them. The CDR3 is made up of 13 amino acids. CDR3 bases: TGTGCCACCAGTCCCGTAAACCTGGGTTACCAGCATTTT. It yields the protein CATSPVNLGYQHF.

The rearrangement joins TRBV27 to TRBJ2-1; 9 nucleotides agree with TRBD2. Germline CDR1 MNHEY, CDR2 SMNVEV (reference sequence). V was pared by 1 base and J by 2 bases, with 9 bases of the junction left unmatched. The CDR3 sequence is 18 residues long. The CDR3 here is CASSLLREGRETYNEQFF. CDR3 nucleotide sequence: TGTGCCAGCAGTTTATTGCGGGAGGGCCGGGAAACCTACAATGAGCAGTTCTTC.

J is TRBJ2-3 and V is TRBV28, with D perhaps matching TRBD2 (5 bases). The germline V gene has CDR1 MDHEN and CDR2 SYDVKM. V was trimmed by 2 bases and J by 6 bases, leaving 9 bases between them. The CDR3 is made up of 13 amino acids. The CDR3 DNA reads TGTGCCAGCAGTTTACGGGGAGTGGATACGCAGTATTTT. It codes for CASSLRGVDTQYF.

The chain carries TRBV9 and TRBJ2-5; TRBD2 is a possible D gene (5 bases). Trimming cost V 3 bases and J 5 bases, with 17 bases left between them. The CDR3 is 15 amino acids. Germline lookup yields CDR1 SGDLS and CDR2 YYNGEE. The CDR3 spells CASSAGPSRGETQYF. CDR3 coding DNA: TGTGCCAGCAGCGCCGGTCCGTCGAGAGGGGAGACCCAGTACTTC.

The chain employs TRBV29-1 and TRBJ2-3, with 12 bases aligning to TRBD1. In germline, CDR1 is SQVTM, CDR2 ANQGSEA. The V segment lost 7 bases and the J segment 2 bases; nucleotides outside the gene matches: 4. The CDR3 has 14 amino acids. CDR3: CSGDRGHHTDTQYF. Here the CDR3 DNA reads TGCAGCGGGGACAGGGGGCATCACACAGATACGCAGTATTTT.

The genes are TRBV30 and TRBJ2-7; 12 bases agree with TRBD2. The J segment lost 6 bases and the V segment lost 2 bases, leaving 17 bases of the junction unmatched. CDR3 length equals 18 residues. Germline CDR1 GTSNPN, CDR2 SVGIG (reference sequence). CDR3 protein: CAWSPRRLAGVGLGEQYF. DNA of the CDR3: TGTGCCTGGAGTCCAAGGAGACTAGCGGGAGTGGGCCTCGGCGAGCAGTACTTC.